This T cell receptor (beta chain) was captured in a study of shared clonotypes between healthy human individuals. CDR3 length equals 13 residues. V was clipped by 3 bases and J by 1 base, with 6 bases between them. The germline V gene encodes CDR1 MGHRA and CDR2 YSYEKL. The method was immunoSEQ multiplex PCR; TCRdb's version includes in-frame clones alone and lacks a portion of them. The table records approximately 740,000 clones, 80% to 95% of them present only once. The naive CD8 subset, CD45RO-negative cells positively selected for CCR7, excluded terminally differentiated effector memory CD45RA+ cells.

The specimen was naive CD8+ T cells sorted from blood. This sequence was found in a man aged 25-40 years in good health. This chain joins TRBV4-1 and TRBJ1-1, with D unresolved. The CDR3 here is CASSQDPNTEAFF. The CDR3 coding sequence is TGCGCCAGCAGCCAGGACCCGAACACTGAAGCTTTCTTT.